One TCR beta chain is described in this entry. Its antigen is unidentified. This record comes from a study of PD-1 blockade in mismatch repair-deficient tumors. The study, taken as a whole, reports: Tumor-resident clones, often undetectable pretreatment in blood, expanded then contracted after pembrolizumab.

The data were produced by immunoSEQ multiplex PCR, yet TCRdb's version contains in-frame clones alone and is incomplete. Counted here are 100,000 or so clones, over 75% occurring once; the ten biggest clones make up about 6.3%. The sequence was collected from an adult with mismatch repair-deficient cancer. Source: peripheral blood, taken approximately 36 weeks after starting pembrolizumab.

CDR3 protein: CASSGTYEGRDVETQYF. As DNA, the CDR3 is TGTGCCAGCAGCGGCACGTACGAAGGGCGCGATGTAGAGACCCAGTACTTC. The chain has TRBV5-6 and TRBJ2-5; no clear D gene. This CDR3 comprises 17 residues. V gave up 4 bases and J gave up 4 bases, with 23 bases separating them. Germline V gene sequence: CDR1 SGHDT, CDR2 YYEEEE.